The 30 T cell receptor beta chains below all came from one sample that was sequenced in a study of PD-L1 blockade in urothelial cancer (dated by TCRdb to about 2017). Library preparation employed the immunoSEQ multiplex PCR assay. Entries here come from immuneACCESS through TCRdb and include only in-frame sequences with V and J called. Some clones fail to appear in such tables; in the studies checked, an unresolved V gene covers under half of the shortfall, and the cause of the remainder is unknown. The sample profile shows 70,000 to 100,000 clones; over 80% of them were found once. The leading ten clones occupy around 2% of the sample. This specimen's time point label, interpreted: pretreatment peripheral blood. This specimen consisted of PBMCs, obtained around atezolizumab (anti-PD-L1) treatment. The receptor source for this set is a man between 60 and 75 years old with urothelial cancer.

The chain has TRBV9 and TRBJ1-1, with 8 positions matching TRBD1. This CDR3 is 13 amino acids long. Germline V gives CDR1 SGDLS, CDR2 YYNGEE. The trim removed 4 bases at V and 12 bases at J, leaving 11 bases unmatched. CDR3 in amino acids: CASSPHRGTETFF. Here the CDR3 DNA reads TGTGCCAGCAGCCCCCACAGGGGGACAGAAACTTTCTTT.

The rearrangement uses TRBV6-1 and TRBJ2-7, with no clear D. This CDR3 region has 14 residues. The germline V gene encodes CDR1 MNHNS and CDR2 SASEGT. The germline V and J ends were trimmed by 10 bases and 2 bases, with 18 bases remaining between them. The CDR3 is CATSTRQFAYEQYF. The CDR3 region has the DNA TGTGCCACCTCGACCAGGCAGTTTGCCTACGAGCAGTACTTC.

This chain links TRBV11-3 with TRBJ1-1; D unclear. This CDR3 spans 14 amino acids. Per the germline V gene, CDR1 is SGHNT and CDR2 is YENEEA. Trimming shortened V by 6 bases and J by 1 base, and 12 bases separated the two germline ends. CDR3 amino acids: CASSAGLGNTEAFF. The CDR3 coding sequence is TGTGCCAGCAGTGCGGGGTTAGGGAACACTGAAGCTTTCTTT.

The rearrangement links TRBV5-4 to TRBJ2-3, with D possibly being TRBD1 (6 bases). Germline loops: CDR1 SGHNT, CDR2 YYREEE (reference sequence). The CDR3 has 16 amino acids. The V end lost 2 bases, the J end lost 1 base, and 14 bases lay between the germline ends. The CDR3: CASSLVGGVGTDTQYF. CDR3 nucleotide sequence: TGTGCCAGCAGCTTAGTTGGGGGCGTCGGCACAGATACGCAGTATTTT.

In its sample, this clone was seen once. The chain has TRBV7-9 and TRBJ2-6, with a tentative D call TRBD1 (5 bases). The V end was cut by 5 bases, the J end by 1 base, with 12 bases between. Germline loops: CDR1 SEHNR, CDR2 FQNEAQ (reference sequence). CDR3 length: 16 amino acids. The CDR3 reads CASSVQRGSGANVLTF. CDR3 coding DNA: TGTGCCAGCAGCGTACAAAGGGGATCTGGGGCCAACGTCCTGACTTTC.

The chain joins TRBV7-2 to TRBJ1-1; D unresolved. The length of the CDR3 is 13 residues. The germline CDR1 and CDR2 sequences are SGHTA and FQGNSA. Trimming removed 4 bases from V and 1 base from J, with 7 bases in between. CDR3 DNA: TGTGCCAGCAGCTCCCTCCCGAACACTGAAGCTTTCTTT. Its translation: CASSSLPNTEAFF.

The chain couples TRBV7-9 to TRBJ1-1, with no clear D. Trimming took 5 bases from V and 8 from J, leaving 9 bases between them. This CDR3 is built from 11 residues. Germline CDR1 is SEHNR and CDR2 is FQNEAQ (reference sequence). CDR3 loop: CASSPLIEAFF. The CDR3 DNA follows: TGTGCCAGCAGCCCTCTTATAGAAGCTTTCTTT.

The chain uses TRBV6-6 and TRBJ1-6, with 8 bases that match TRBD1. Trimming cost V 6 bases and J 10 bases; bases outside gene matches: 8. Germline V gene sequence: CDR1 MNHNY, CDR2 SVGAGI (reference sequence). The CDR3 totals 14 residues. CDR3 in DNA: TGTGCCAGCAGGGTGGACAGGGCGGGATCACCCCTCCACTTT. Its protein is CASRVDRAGSPLHF.

This chain links TRBV9 with TRBJ2-2; TRBD2 agrees at 13 bases. The CDR3 sequence is 16 residues long. Germline CDR1 reads SGDLS; CDR2 reads YYNGEE. Unmatched junction bases numbered 5, after V lost 3 bases and J lost 6 bases. The CDR3 reads CASSATSGRAAGELFF. In DNA form, the CDR3 reads TGTGCCAGCAGCGCCACTAGCGGGAGGGCCGCCGGGGAGCTGTTTTTT.

This clone occurred once. The V gene is TRBV19, the J gene TRBJ2-3, with TRBD1 identical over 11 bases. With 5 bases clipped from V and 4 bases from J, the junction kept 11 bases outside the gene matches. The CDR3 has 17 amino acids. Germline lookup yields CDR1 LNHDA and CDR2 SQIVND (reference sequence). The CDR3 is CASSSPGTGGFADTQYF. The CDR3 DNA reads TGTGCCAGTAGTTCCCCCGGGACAGGGGGTTTCGCAGATACGCAGTATTTT.

The count of this clone is one. The chain joins TRBV28 to TRBJ2-1, with TRBD2 matching over 15 bases. The germline V gene encodes CDR1 MDHEN and CDR2 SYDVKM. J lost 8 bases, V lost 3 bases, and 14 bases had no gene match. The CDR3 is 19 residues long. The CDR3 DNA sequence: TGTGCCAGCAGTTTTCCCGGACTAGCGGGAGGGGGTCTGGTCGATGAGCAGTTCTTC. This translates into CASSFPGLAGGGLVDEQFF.

This rearrangement joins TRBV20-1 to TRBJ1-1; D ambiguous. The V end was cut by 4 bases, the J end by 1 base, with 4 bases between. Per the germline V gene, CDR1 is DFQATT and CDR2 is SNEGSKA (reference sequence). This CDR3 comprises 11 residues. The CDR3 loop reads CSATKNTEAFF. CDR3 DNA sequence: TGCAGTGCTACAAAGAACACTGAAGCTTTCTTT.

This clone was recorded once. V is TRBV7-2 and J is TRBJ2-5; D not certain. The CDR3 contains 14 residues. The germline V and J ends were trimmed by 1 base and 0 bases, with 6 bases remaining between them. The V gene's germline CDR1 is SGHTA and CDR2 FQGNSA. In DNA, the CDR3 is TGTGCCAGCAGCTTAGGTGGCAACCAAGAGACCCAGTACTTC. Its protein is CASSLGGNQETQYF.

This clone appeared once. This CDR3 is CASNTGTVSGANVLTF. For the CDR3, the DNA is TGTGCCAGTAATACTGGGACAGTATCTGGGGCCAACGTCCTGACTTTC. V and J are TRBV19 and TRBJ2-6, with 7 bases lining up with TRBD1. The ends lost 7 bases at V and 1 base at J; junction bases unmatched: 7. Germline CDR1 and CDR2: LNHDA and SQIVND (reference sequence). The CDR3 is 16 residues long.

The J gene is TRBJ2-7, the V gene TRBV6-1; TRBD1 agrees at 9 bases. In germline, CDR1 is MNHNS, CDR2 SASEGT. Trimming removed 2 bases from V and 9 bases from J; junction bases left unmatched: 11. The CDR3 spans 15 residues. CDR3 sequence (DNA): TGTGCCAGCAGTGAATTCTTCGGGGACAGGGAAGGGCAGTACTTC. It yields the protein CASSEFFGDREGQYF.

This clone is a singleton in its sample. V gene TRBV5-6 combines with J gene TRBJ1-5; D remains unclear. V gave up 1 base and J gave up 2 bases, with 7 bases separating them. The CDR3 sequence is 14 residues long. Germline assignment: CDR1 SGHDT and CDR2 YYEEEE. The CDR3 DNA reads TGTGCCAGCAGCTTGAGACTGGGCAATCAGCCCCAGCATTTT. Protein product: CASSLRLGNQPQHF. Full variable domain (outside the CDR3, taken from reference TRBV5-6 and TRBJ1-5): DAGVTQSPTHLIKTRGQQVTLRCSPKSGHDTVSWYQQALGQGPQFIFQYYEEEERQRGNFPDRFSGHQFPNYSSELNVNALLLGDSALYLCASSLRLGNQPQHFGDGTRLSIL.

This sequence joins TRBV7-2 and TRBJ1-4; 8 bases map to TRBD1. With 5 bases clipped from V and 4 bases from J, the junction kept 6 bases outside the gene matches. Germline assignment: CDR1 SGHTA and CDR2 FQGNSA. There are 15 residues in the CDR3. CDR3 in DNA: TGTGCCAGCAGCCTACAGACAGGGGTTAATGAAAAACTGTTTTTT. Amino acid sequence: CASSLQTGVNEKLFF.

The chain uses TRBV10-3 and TRBJ2-2; 9 positions match TRBD2. Looked up from germline, CDR1 is ENHRY and CDR2 is SYGVKD. V lost 0 bases, J lost 7 bases, and 6 bases stayed unmatched. The CDR3 loop spans 16 amino acids. The CDR3 reads CAISESSGGPFGELFF. The CDR3 DNA reads as TGTGCCATCAGTGAGTCTAGCGGGGGCCCCTTCGGGGAGCTGTTTTTT.

This sequence joins TRBV11-2 and TRBJ1-2; maybe TRBD1 (5 bases). From germline, CDR1 is SGHAT and CDR2 FQNNGV. The CDR3 is 16 amino acids. The V end lost 1 base, the J end lost 4 bases, and 16 bases lay between the germline ends. DNA of the CDR3: TGTGCCAGCAGCTTAGGTGGGGCAGGGAAAGTCTATGGCTACACCTTC. It translates to CASSLGGAGKVYGYTF.

V is TRBV7-2 and J is TRBJ2-3, with D maybe TRBD2 (6 bases). Germline assignment: CDR1 SGHTA and CDR2 FQGNSA. The CDR3 consists of 16 residues. Trimming removed 2 bases from V and 4 bases from J, with 16 bases in between. The CDR3 coding sequence is TGTGCCAGCAGCTTAATCGGGGGAACCAGCGCAGATACGCAGTATTTT. This gives the protein CASSLIGGTSADTQYF.

The chain has TRBV5-1 and TRBJ2-7; 7 nucleotides match TRBD1. Per the germline V gene, CDR1 is SGHRS and CDR2 is YFSETQ. CDR3 size: 15 residues. V was clipped by 3 bases and J by 0 bases; unmatched bases: 6. The CDR3 region is CASSSDRARSYEQYF. For the CDR3, the DNA is TGCGCCAGCAGCTCCGACAGGGCCCGCTCCTACGAGCAGTACTTC.

The rearrangement links TRBV10-1 to TRBJ1-5, with TRBD1 matching 10 bases. The CDR3 totals 13 residues. V lost 10 bases, J lost 4 bases, and 4 bases stayed unmatched. Germline lookup yields CDR1 WNHNN and CDR2 SYGVQD (reference sequence). CDR3 coding DNA: TGCGCCACCCTGGGACAGGGGAATCAGCCCCAGCATTTT. Protein sequence: CATLGQGNQPQHF.

The chain couples TRBV7-2 to TRBJ2-2; TRBD1 matches at 9 bases. The CDR3 is 17 residues long. Germline V lookup: CDR1 SGHTA, CDR2 FQGNSA. The V and J ends lost 2 bases and 8 bases, in that order; junction bases with no gene match: 12. CDR3: CASSLHSGTGTLGELFF. The CDR3 DNA reads as TGTGCCAGCAGCTTACACTCCGGGACAGGGACGTTAGGGGAGCTGTTTTTT. The whole variable domain, filled in from reference TRBV7-2 and TRBJ2-2, reads GAGVSQSPSNKVTEKGKDVELRCDPISGHTALYWYRQSLGQGLEFLIYFQGNSAPDKSGLPSDRFSAERTGGSVSTLTIQRTQQEDSAVYLCASSLHSGTGTLGELFFGEGSRLTVL.

The V call is TRBV19, the J call TRBJ2-5; a possible D gene is TRBD1 (5 bases). Germline CDR1 is LNHDA and CDR2 is SQIVND (reference sequence). The CDR3 runs 15 residues. V shed 5 bases and J shed 1 base, with 14 bases lying between them. CDR3 bases: TGTGCCAGTAGTCTATCTGGACACTCCCAAGAGACCCAGTACTTC. Protein: CASSLSGHSQETQYF.

This chain connects TRBV7-2 to TRBJ2-1, with 11 bases identical to TRBD2. V was pared by 4 bases and J by 5 bases, with 4 bases of the junction left unmatched. Per the germline V gene, CDR1 is SGHTA and CDR2 is FQGNSA. This CDR3 region has 15 residues. This CDR3 is CASSYLAGGDNEQFF. As DNA, the CDR3 is TGTGCCAGCAGCTATCTAGCGGGGGGCGACAATGAGCAGTTCTTC.

This sequence joins TRBV11-2 and TRBJ1-2, with D possibly TRBD1 on 5 matching bases. The CDR3 contains 14 residues. Germline-derived CDR1 and CDR2 are SGHAT and FQNNGV. The V end lost 0 bases, the J end lost 2 bases, and 7 bases lay between the germline ends. The CDR3 coding sequence is TGTGCCAGCAGCTTAGAGGGGCGGAACTATGGCTACACCTTC. It translates to CASSLEGRNYGYTF.

The chain recombines TRBV4-3 with TRBJ2-7; 7 nucleotides align to TRBD1. This CDR3 has 17 residues. V was pared by 0 bases and J by 6 bases, with 14 bases of the junction left unmatched. Per the germline V gene, CDR1 is LGHNA and CDR2 is YSLEER. CDR3 DNA sequence: TGCGCCAGCAGCCAAGAAGCGTACAGGGGTGCCCTTGGCGAGCAGTACTTC. This encodes CASSQEAYRGALGEQYF.

The chain is built from TRBV6-5 and TRBJ1-2; 8 nucleotides line up with TRBD1. The junction had 10 bases not matched to a gene; V was cut back by 8 bases and J by 5 bases. This CDR3 comprises 14 residues. Germline values: CDR1 MNHEY, CDR2 SVGAGI. The CDR3 protein is CASGNTGGGYGYTF. The CDR3 region has the DNA TGTGCCAGCGGGAACACAGGGGGAGGGTATGGCTACACCTTC.

The chain has TRBV23-1 and TRBJ2-5; a possible D gene is TRBD2 (6 bases). TRBV23-1 is reported as an ORF; its role is uncertain. This CDR3 has 15 amino acids. Trimming pared 3 bases from V and 5 bases from J, leaving 16 bases between. The CDR3 DNA reads TGCGCCAGCAGTCACCCCGCTGCCAGCGGGGAGACCCAGTACTTC. Residues: CASSHPAASGETQYF.

The V gene is TRBV7-3, the J gene TRBJ2-3; TRBD1 might be the D (5 bases). Germline values: CDR1 SGHTA, CDR2 FQGTGA. V gave up 1 base and J gave up 7 bases, with 12 bases separating them. The CDR3 totals 14 residues. The DNA for the CDR3 is TGTGCCAGCAGCTTAATAGGGGCCCAAAATACGCAGTATTTT. Amino acid sequence: CASSLIGAQNTQYF.